The present T cell receptor beta chain was sequenced within a study of CD8 T cells in ankylosing spondylitis. Overall study findings and caveats: Researchers reportedly found disease-linked clones significantly enriched in matched ankylosing spondylitis synovial fluid.

This clonotype was observed a few times. Its antigen is currently unknown. TCRdb fed the 5' RACE reads into MiXCR, producing one record per CDR3 protein. The sample records approximately 350,000 distinct CDR3 sequences, about 15% being singletons. The CDR3 totals 13 residues. The V and J ends lost 5 bases and 5 bases, in that order; junction bases with no gene match: 3. The TCR was taken from a male donor with ankylosing spondylitis or in good health (not recorded which). The chain links TRBV12-3 or TRBV12-4 to TRBJ1-1; 9 bases are shared with TRBD1. The sequencing input was blood, either unsorted or a sorted T cell fraction (not recorded which). The CDR3 region is CASSIGQGTEAFF. CDR3 DNA: TGTGCCAGCAGTATAGGACAGGGGACTGAAGCTTTCTTT.